What follows are 31 T cell receptor beta chains derived from one specimen sequenced in a study of cytomegalovirus exposure and HLA in healthy donors (TCRdb year 2017). The library was produced with the immunoSEQ multiplex PCR assay. TCRdb's version of the immuneACCESS table is confined to in-frame rearrangements and falls short of the full clone set. An unresolved V gene accounts for under half of the shortfall where checked; the remainder is of unknown origin. The sample yields tens of thousands of clones; around 94% were counted once. The ten largest account for about 1.9% of the sample. Sequencing was carried out using PBMCs. These receptors came from a woman between 18 and 30 years old in good health and CMV-seropositive.

The V call is TRBV4-1, the J call TRBJ2-1, with TRBD1 matching over 8 bases. The CDR3 loop spans 15 amino acids. Germline trimming cut 4 bases from V and 5 bases from J; bases unmatched to any gene: 7. Germline-derived CDR1 and CDR2 are MGHRA and YSYEKL. CDR3 region: CASSRTGISNNEQFF. The CDR3 region has the DNA TGCGCCAGCAGCCGGACAGGGATTAGCAACAATGAGCAGTTCTTC.

The chain carries TRBV5-1 and TRBJ1-1; TRBD1 might be the D (6 bases). Trimming stripped 0 bases from V and 2 bases from J, with 20 bases between. The CDR3 is 18 amino acids. CDR1 and CDR2 from the germline V gene are SGHRS and YFSETQ. As DNA, the CDR3 is TGCGCCAGCAGCTTGGGGGACACACCCTTATTGGCCAACACTGAAGCTTTCTTT. Amino acid sequence: CASSLGDTPLLANTEAFF.

The chain employs TRBV11-3 and TRBJ2-7, with D tentatively TRBD1 (6 bases). V lost 0 bases and J 4 bases, leaving 13 bases between the germline ends. The CDR3 runs 15 residues. Germline V gene lookup returns CDR1 SGHNT and CDR2 YENEEA. Written as DNA, the CDR3 is TGTGCCAGCAGCTTAGAAACGACAGGTTTTTACGAGCAGTACTTC. Protein: CASSLETTGFYEQYF.

The chain couples TRBV19 to TRBJ2-2, with TRBD2 matching over 7 bases. This CDR3 region has 16 residues. The V gene's germline CDR1 is LNHDA and CDR2 SQIVND (reference sequence). V trimming: 0 bases; J trimming: 5 bases; junction bases outside the gene matches: 6. The CDR3 coding sequence is TGTGCCAGTAGTATAGATGGGGCTAGCGGTACCGGGGAGCTGTTTTTT. The encoded protein is CASSIDGASGTGELFF.

The chain joins TRBV19 to TRBJ1-4; a possible D gene is TRBD1 (5 bases). Germline V gene lookup returns CDR1 LNHDA and CDR2 SQIVND (reference sequence). V lost 6 bases and J 10 bases, leaving 15 bases between the germline ends. The CDR3 extends over 13 amino acids. CDR3 loop: CASRAGADVKLFF. The CDR3 DNA reads as TGTGCCAGTAGAGCTGGGGCGGACGTAAAACTGTTTTTT.

The CDR3 nucleotides are TGTGCCAGCAGCTTGTTCCCTAGCTCCTACAATGAGCAGTTCTTC. This encodes CASSLFPSSYNEQFF. This chain connects TRBV5-6 to TRBJ2-1; unclear D gene. Trimming took 1 base from V and 0 from J, leaving 8 bases between them. Germline CDR1 and CDR2: SGHDT and YYEEEE. CDR3 length: 15 amino acids. The whole variable domain, filled in from reference TRBV5-6 and TRBJ2-1, reads DAGVTQSPTHLIKTRGQQVTLRCSPKSGHDTVSWYQQALGQGPQFIFQYYEEEERQRGNFPDRFSGHQFPNYSSELNVNALLLGDSALYLCASSLFPSSYNEQFFGPGTRLTVL.

V gene TRBV5-4 combines with J gene TRBJ2-3; D might be TRBD2 (5 bases). The CDR3 length is 15 residues. Germline values: CDR1 SGHNT, CDR2 YYREEE (reference sequence). The V end lost 2 bases, the J end lost 6 bases, and 16 bases lay between the germline ends. CDR3 sequence reads: CASSFETNRVDTQYF. DNA of the CDR3: TGTGCCAGCAGCTTTGAGACTAACCGGGTGGATACGCAGTATTTT.

The chain employs TRBV30 and TRBJ2-3, with D hard to call. This CDR3 spans 14 amino acids. The germline V and J ends were trimmed by 2 bases and 1 base, with 10 bases remaining between them. Per germline, CDR1 GTSNPN and CDR2 SVGIG (reference sequence). The CDR3 protein is CAWSLTGGTDTQYF. In DNA, the CDR3 is TGTGCCTGGAGTTTAACGGGTGGCACAGATACGCAGTATTTT.

This chain uses TRBV7-9 with TRBJ2-7; TRBD2 agrees at 7 bases. Looked up from germline, CDR1 is SEHNR and CDR2 is FQNEAQ (reference sequence). The CDR3 has 15 residues. After removal of 5 bases from V and 1 base from J, the junction contained 8 bases not matched to a gene. The CDR3 nucleotides are TGTGCCAGCAGCGGGGGGAGGGACCTTTCCTACGAGCAGTACTTC. This gives the protein CASSGGRDLSYEQYF.

CDR3 residues: CASSVEGAERETQYF. The CDR3 DNA reads as TGTGCCAGCAGCGTCGAGGGGGCGGAGAGGGAGACCCAGTACTTC. The chain recombines TRBV7-9 with TRBJ2-5, with 7 bases that match TRBD1. Germline CDR1 reads SEHNR; CDR2 reads FQNEAQ (reference sequence). The CDR3 consists of 15 residues. V trimming: 5 bases; J trimming: 5 bases; junction bases outside the gene matches: 11.

The rearrangement joins TRBV11-3 to TRBJ2-2; TRBD1 matches 8 bases. Trimming took 5 bases from V and 4 from J; bases not matched to a gene: 3. The CDR3 has 14 residues. CDR1 and CDR2 from the germline V gene are SGHNT and YENEEA. As DNA, the CDR3 is TGTGCCAGCAGCCGGACAGGGCCCACCGGGGAGCTGTTTTTT. It yields the protein CASSRTGPTGELFF. Variable domain in full (rest from reference TRBV11-3 and TRBJ2-2): EAGVVQSPRYKIIEKKQPVAFWCNPISGHNTLYWYLQNLGQGPELLIRYENEEAVDDSQLPKDRFSAERLKGVDSTLKIQPAELGDSAVYLCASSRTGPTGELFFGEGSRLTVL.

V usage is TRBV6-5 and J usage is TRBJ1-2; a possible D gene is TRBD1 (6 bases). There are 12 residues in the CDR3. Trimming removed 6 bases at V and 6 bases at J, with 11 bases between. Germline CDR1 MNHEY, CDR2 SVGAGI. The CDR3 nucleotides read TGTGCCAGCAGAGACAGGACAGATGGCTACACCTTC. This encodes CASRDRTDGYTF.

The chain carries TRBV19 and TRBJ1-1, with a tentative D call TRBD1 (5 bases). The V end lost 6 bases, the J end lost 0 bases, and 14 bases lay between the germline ends. CDR3 size: 15 residues. From germline, CDR1 is LNHDA and CDR2 SQIVND (reference sequence). The DNA of the CDR3 is TGTGCCAGTAGCATCAGGACACCGATGAACACTGAAGCTTTCTTT. Translated, it gives CASSIRTPMNTEAFF.

This chain joins TRBV9 and TRBJ2-1; 8 bases fit TRBD2. The CDR3 has 14 amino acids. V dropped 7 bases and J dropped 1; count of bases not matched to a gene: 4. CDR1 is SGDLS, CDR2 YYNGEE, per germline. CDR3 coding DNA: TGTGCCAGCGCCCGGGAGGGGTCCTACAATGAGCAGTTCTTC. Translating it yields CASAREGSYNEQFF.

V usage is TRBV7-8 and J usage is TRBJ1-3, with D perhaps TRBD1 (6 bases). The CDR3 covers 14 residues. The germline V and J ends were trimmed by 1 base and 2 bases, with 6 bases remaining between them. Germline loops: CDR1 SGHVS, CDR2 FQNEAQ. DNA of the CDR3: TGTGCCAGCAGCTTAGACAGGGCTGGAAACACCATATATTTT. Its protein product is CASSLDRAGNTIYF.

The chain recombines TRBV10-2 with TRBJ2-1; D might be TRBD1 (8 bases). Germline assignment: CDR1 WSHSY and CDR2 SAAADI. This CDR3 is built from 17 residues. Trimming shortened V by 4 bases and J by 2 bases, and 18 bases separated the two germline ends. The CDR3 sequence: CASSGPTGGDPYNEQFF. CDR3 nucleotides: TGCGCCAGCAGTGGTCCTACAGGGGGGGATCCCTACAATGAGCAGTTCTTC.

The table lists this clone with a count of one. This chain joins TRBV5-1 and TRBJ2-3, with D perhaps matching TRBD2 (6 bases). This CDR3 comprises 16 residues. The V and J ends lost 3 bases and 6 bases respectively, with 20 bases between them. Germline CDR1 is SGHRS and CDR2 is YFSETQ. This chain's CDR3 is CASSSSGTYNPDTQYF. As DNA, the CDR3 is TGCGCCAGCAGCTCTTCCGGGACTTACAACCCGGATACGCAGTATTTT.

CDR3 nucleotide sequence: TGTGCCAGCAGTTACTCCCGGGGGACTCCGTTCTATGGCTACACCTTC. This gives the protein CASSYSRGTPFYGYTF. This chain joins TRBV6-5 and TRBJ1-2, with D possibly being TRBD1 (5 bases). The germline V and J ends were trimmed by 0 bases and 4 bases, with 15 bases remaining between them. The CDR3 has 16 residues. CDR1 MNHEY and CDR2 SVGAGI come from the germline V gene.

The chain combines TRBV11-3 with TRBJ1-4; unclear D gene. Germline V lookup: CDR1 SGHNT, CDR2 YENEEA. The CDR3 spans 14 residues. Trimming pared 5 bases from V and 0 bases from J, leaving 7 bases between. The CDR3, as DNA: TGTGCCAGCAGCCTGTATGCAACTAATGAAAAACTGTTTTTT. Amino acids: CASSLYATNEKLFF.

This clone occurred a few times. The chain employs TRBV30 and TRBJ1-2, with TRBD1 identical over 9 bases. The length of the CDR3 is 14 residues. V lost 0 bases, J lost 7 bases, and 6 bases stayed unmatched. CDR1 and CDR2 from the germline V gene are GTSNPN and SVGIG (reference sequence). The CDR3 nucleotides are TGTGCCTGGAGTGTAGATAACAGGGGGCTTGGCTACACCTTC. Translated: CAWSVDNRGLGYTF. Looking up the rest from reference TRBV30 and TRBJ1-2 gives the full variable domain: SQTIHQWPATLVQPVGSPLSLECTVEGTSNPNLYWYRQAAGRGLQLLFYSVGIGQISSEVPQNLSASRPQDRQFILSSKKLLLSDSGFYLCAWSVDNRGLGYTFGSGTRLTVV.

V is TRBV4-2 and J is TRBJ2-3; TRBD1 matches 8 bases. This CDR3 contains 17 residues. V shed 0 bases, J shed 3 bases, and the junction held 8 bases outside the gene matches. CDR1 and CDR2 from the germline V gene are LGHNA and YNFKEQ. CDR3 DNA: TGTGCCAGCAGCCAAGACGACCAGGGGGCTGAGACAGATACGCAGTATTTT. It is translated as CASSQDDQGAETDTQYF.

The rearrangement joins TRBV7-8 to TRBJ1-6; 10 nucleotides align to TRBD1. V shed 4 bases, J shed 11 bases, and the junction held 11 bases outside the gene matches. The CDR3 is 16 amino acids. CDR1 and CDR2 (germline): SGHVS, FQNEAQ. The chain's CDR3 is CASSSSDRGGITPLHF. DNA of the CDR3: TGTGCCAGCAGCTCCTCGGACAGGGGGGGGATAACACCCCTCCACTTT.

The rearrangement joins TRBV7-2 to TRBJ2-5; maybe TRBD2 (5 bases). CDR1 SGHTA and CDR2 FQGNSA come from the germline V gene. The CDR3 length is 15 residues. V was clipped by 1 base and J by 2 bases, with 11 bases between them. The CDR3 bases are TGTGCCAGCAGCTTAGTTTCTAGCCTACAAGAGACCCAGTACTTC. Protein: CASSLVSSLQETQYF.

The chain carries TRBV30 and TRBJ2-5; TRBD1 agrees at 8 bases. Per the germline V gene, CDR1 is GTSNPN and CDR2 is SVGIG (reference sequence). The CDR3 is 13 amino acids. Trimming took 4 bases from V and 2 from J; bases not matched to a gene: 3. This chain's CDR3 is CAWNRGIQETQYF. CDR3 nucleotides: TGTGCCTGGAACAGGGGGATACAAGAGACCCAGTACTTC.

The CDR3, as DNA: TGCAGCGGGAATGTGGTGCGGGAGGGCCGTAACAATGAGCAGTTCTTC. This codes for CSGNVVREGRNNEQFF. This chain connects TRBV29-1 to TRBJ2-1; 9 nucleotides agree with TRBD2. This CDR3 is built from 16 residues. The germline CDR1 and CDR2 sequences are SQVTM and ANQGSEA. V lost 7 bases to trimming and J lost 5 bases; unmatched junction nucleotides: 15.

The chain has TRBV5-1 and TRBJ2-7, with D tentatively TRBD1 (5 bases). Germline V CDR1 and CDR2: SGHRS, YFSETQ. The length of the CDR3 is 12 residues. Trimming took 5 bases from V and 0 from J, leaving 6 bases between them. The CDR3, as DNA: TGCGCCAGCAGACAGGACTCCTACGAGCAGTACTTC. Its protein product is CASRQDSYEQYF. Full variable domain (outside the CDR3, taken from reference TRBV5-1 and TRBJ2-7): KAGVTQTPRYLIKTRGQQVTLSCSPISGHRSVSWYQQTPGQGLQFLFEYFSETQRNKGNFPGRFSGRQFSNSRSEMNVSTLELGDSALYLCASRQDSYEQYFGPGTRLTVT.

J is TRBJ2-7 and V is TRBV7-3; 7 bases fit TRBD1. V dropped 5 bases and J dropped 4; count of bases not matched to a gene: 8. This CDR3 is 14 amino acids long. Germline CDR1 reads SGHTA; CDR2 reads FQGTGA. The CDR3 here is CASSQGTAPYEQYF. The CDR3 DNA sequence: TGTGCCAGCAGCCAAGGGACAGCGCCGTACGAGCAGTACTTC.

This clone was seen a few times. The CDR3 DNA reads TGTGCCAGCAGCCACCGGGACTCCCGGGATGAGCAGTTCTTC. Its protein is CASSHRDSRDEQFF. The chain joins TRBV5-6 to TRBJ2-1; D may be TRBD2 (6 bases). The germline V gene has CDR1 SGHDT and CDR2 YYEEEE. V lost 4 bases, J lost 8 bases, and 16 bases lay in between. CDR3 length: 14 residues.

V is TRBV11-2 and J is TRBJ1-2; D is uncertain. With 0 bases removed from V and 8 bases from J, the gap between germline ends came to 16 bases. In germline, CDR1 is SGHAT, CDR2 FQNNGV. The CDR3 spans 15 residues. The CDR3 DNA reads TGTGCCAGCAGCTTAGAGTCAGGCCTCACTGGGGGCTACACCTTC. Its protein product is CASSLESGLTGGYTF.

This clone appeared a single time. The gene calls are TRBV6-5 and TRBJ1-5; 7 positions match TRBD1. The germline gives CDR1 MNHEY, CDR2 SVGAGI. V was clipped by 4 bases and J by 4 bases; unmatched bases: 7. The CDR3 sequence is 15 residues long. This CDR3 is CASSFQGQENQPQHF. The CDR3, as DNA: TGTGCCAGCAGTTTTCAAGGACAGGAGAATCAGCCCCAGCATTTT.

The J gene is TRBJ1-3, the V gene TRBV4-1; a weak D match, TRBD1 (6 bases). Germline V CDR1 and CDR2: MGHRA, YSYEKL. With 4 bases removed from V and 4 bases from J, the gap between germline ends came to 14 bases. The CDR3 spans 15 residues. CDR3 sequence (DNA): TGCGCCAGCAGCCCACACTACAGGGCCGGAAACACCATATATTTT. This codes for CASSPHYRAGNTIYF.